The rows below give T cell receptor beta chains drawn from one sample of a study of naive and memory T cell subsets. In TCRdb, the UMI-ligation and nested PCR reads were re-called with MiXCR into one record per CDR3 protein. The data contain around 140,000 distinct CDR3 sequences, 15% to 20% of them singletons. What was sequenced was naive CD8+ T cells from blood. These receptors originate from a human donor in good health. Both conserved end residues are part of each CDR3. D genes are given only for firm matches. Only part of the rows carry a size: once, few, many, or a class if the clone is expanded.

v_call,d_call,clone_size,j_call,cdr3_length,cdr3_aa,cdr3_nt
TRBV29-1,NA,NA,TRBJ1-4,14,CSVAGEWEGEKLFF,TGCAGCGTTGCAGGGGAATGGGAAGGAGAAAAACTGTTTTTT
TRBV27,NA,NA,TRBJ1-2,15,CASSLGQGVGYGYTF,TGTGCCAGCAGTTTAGGCCAAGGGGTAGGCTATGGCTACACCTTC
TRBV27,TRBD2,few,TRBJ2-7,15,CASSSSSGGSYEQYF,TGTGCCAGCAGTTCGTCTAGCGGGGGGTCCTACGAGCAGTACTTC
TRBV5-1,TRBD1,NA,TRBJ2-1,15,CASSLKRQGKNEQFF,TGCGCCAGCAGCTTGAAGAGACAGGGCAAGAATGAGCAGTTCTTC
TRBV7-9,NA,NA,TRBJ2-1,11,CASSSSGEQFF,TGTGCCAGCAGCTCCTCAGGAGAGCAGTTCTTC
TRBV20-1,TRBD1,NA,TRBJ2-5,13,CSATQTGRETQYF,TGCAGTGCTACCCAGACAGGGCGGGAGACCCAGTACTTC
TRBV12-3/TRBV12-4,NA,few,TRBJ1-1,13,CASSLIMNTEAFF,TGTGCCAGCTCCTTAATAATGAACACTGAAGCTTTCTTT
TRBV7-9,NA,NA,TRBJ2-3,16,CASSLAAGPQPDTQYF,TGTGCCAGCAGCTTAGCGGCGGGGCCCCAGCCAGATACGCAGTATTTT
TRBV9,NA,NA,TRBJ2-1,13,CASSVDGHNEQFF,TGTGCCAGCAGCGTAGATGGTCACAATGAGCAGTTCTTC
TRBV7-9,TRBD1,few,TRBJ2-7,16,CASSPTTGALGDEQYF,TGTGCCAGCAGCCCGACTACAGGGGCTCTCGGGGACGAGCAGTACTTC
TRBV28,NA,NA,TRBJ1-6,14,CASSLPDTNSPLHF,TGTGCCAGCAGTTTACCCGACACTAATTCACCCCTCCACTTT
TRBV12-3/TRBV12-4,TRBD1,NA,TRBJ2-7,16,CASSAGAGTASYEQYF,TGTGCCAGCAGTGCCGGAGCCGGGACAGCCTCCTACGAGCAGTACTTC
TRBV5-1,TRBD1,NA,TRBJ1-1,14,CASSIKDREWLAFF,TGCGCCAGCAGCATTAAGGACAGGGAATGGTTGGCTTTCTTT
TRBV12-3/TRBV12-4,TRBD2,NA,TRBJ2-5,17,CASSLSGRASLGETQYF,TGTGCCAGCAGTTTAAGCGGGAGGGCCAGTTTGGGAGAGACCCAGTACTTC
TRBV29-1,TRBD2,few,TRBJ2-3,15,CSVSGVRREADTQYF,TGCAGCGTTAGTGGAGTAAGGCGGGAGGCAGATACGCAGTATTTT
TRBV12-3/TRBV12-4,NA,NA,TRBJ2-3,13,CASSLVITDTQYF,TGTGCCAGCAGTTTAGTCATCACAGATACGCAGTATTTT
TRBV9,TRBD2,few,TRBJ2-2,17,CASSTPGGGANTGELFF,TGTGCCAGCAGCACGCCGGGAGGGGGAGCGAACACCGGGGAGCTGTTTTTT
TRBV7-8,TRBD1,NA,TRBJ1-2,15,CASSPRTGAGYGYTF,TGTGCCAGCAGCCCCCGGACAGGGGCCGGCTATGGCTACACCTTC
TRBV28,NA,NA,TRBJ2-7,11,CASSSVWEQYF,TGTGCCAGCAGCTCAGTCTGGGAGCAGTACTTC
TRBV12-5,TRBD2,NA,TRBJ2-7,18,CASPNLTLAGPVHSEQYF,TGTGCTAGTCCAAATCTCACACTAGCGGGCCCCGTTCATTCCGAGCAGTACTTC
TRBV19,NA,few,TRBJ1-1,18,CASSIAGLVSLMNTEAFF,TGTGCCAGTAGTATAGCAGGACTGGTATCACTTATGAACACTGAAGCTTTCTTT
TRBV29-1,NA,NA,TRBJ2-1,13,CSVAGRDYNEQFF,TGCAGCGTTGCGGGGCGGGACTACAATGAGCAGTTCTTC
TRBV5-1,NA,NA,TRBJ2-3,17,CASSYSGARYPPDTQYF,TGCGCCAGCAGCTACTCAGGGGCACGATATCCACCAGATACGCAGTATTTT
TRBV29-1,TRBD2,few,TRBJ2-5,14,CSVEGLAGRETQYF,TGCAGCGTTGAGGGACTAGCGGGAAGGGAGACCCAGTACTTC
TRBV6-5,TRBD1,NA,TRBJ1-1,15,CASSYSGGAYTEAFF,TGTGCCAGCAGTTACTCAGGGGGCGCGTACACTGAAGCTTTCTTT
TRBV6-5,NA,few,TRBJ2-7,11,CASGASYEQYF,TGTGCCAGCGGCGCGTCCTACGAGCAGTACTTC
TRBV28,TRBD2,NA,TRBJ2-1,17,CASSLTTSGSRGNEQFF,TGTGCCAGCAGTTTAACGACTAGCGGGAGTCGGGGTAATGAGCAGTTCTTC
TRBV3-1,NA,few,TRBJ2-3,15,CASSQDTRSTDTQYF,TGTGCCAGCAGCCAAGATACCCGGAGCACAGATACGCAGTATTTT
TRBV29-1,NA,few,TRBJ2-1,13,CSAGASEVNEQFF,TGCAGCGCCGGGGCTAGCGAAGTAAATGAGCAGTTCTTC
TRBV28,NA,few,TRBJ2-2,14,CASSGQGLTGELFF,TGTGCCAGCAGCGGCCAAGGTTTGACCGGGGAGCTGTTTTTT
TRBV19,TRBD1,NA,TRBJ2-2,15,CASSITGDLTGELFF,TGTGCCAGTAGTATAACAGGGGACCTCACCGGGGAGCTGTTTTTT
TRBV13,NA,NA,TRBJ2-3,15,CASSSQRLSTDTQYF,TGTGCCAGCAGCTCCCAGCGGTTAAGCACAGATACGCAGTATTTT
TRBV6-5,TRBD1,few,TRBJ2-7,14,CASSPGTAAREQYF,TGTGCCAGCAGTCCCGGGACAGCGGCCCGGGAGCAGTACTTC
TRBV28,TRBD1,NA,TRBJ2-5,14,CASNLGTDQETQYF,TGTGCCAGCAACCTCGGGACAGACCAAGAGACCCAGTACTTC
TRBV27,TRBD1,few,TRBJ1-2,15,CASSLRTGGLYGYTF,TGTGCCAGCAGTTTACGGACAGGGGGCTTGTATGGCTACACCTTC
TRBV7-9,NA,NA,TRBJ2-5,14,CASSPRTERETQYF,TGTGCCAGCAGCCCCCGGACAGAAAGGGAGACCCAGTACTTC
TRBV27,TRBD2,few,TRBJ2-7,15,CASSLSGLAGEEQYF,TGTGCCAGCAGTTTATCGGGGCTAGCGGGAGAAGAGCAGTACTTC
TRBV29-1,TRBD2,NA,TRBJ2-7,11,CSATRGYEQYF,TGCAGCGCCACGCGGGGGTACGAGCAGTACTTC
TRBV11-2,TRBD2,NA,TRBJ2-3,17,CASSSYSGRAKTDTQYF,TGTGCCAGCAGCTCGTATAGCGGGAGGGCTAAAACAGATACGCAGTATTTT
TRBV23-1,TRBD1,NA,TRBJ2-1,19,CASSQFRTGGKSSYNEQFF,TGCGCCAGCAGTCAATTCAGGACAGGGGGGAAGAGCTCCTACAATGAGCAGTTCTTC
TRBV4-3,NA,few,TRBJ1-5,15,CASSQGSGFDQPQHF,TGCGCCAGCAGCCAAGGGTCGGGGTTCGATCAGCCCCAGCATTTT
TRBV6-5,NA,few,TRBJ1-4,15,CASSGPGLLNEKLFF,TGTGCCAGCAGTGGGCCAGGTCTACTTAATGAAAAACTGTTTTTT
TRBV20-1,TRBD2,few,TRBJ2-1,14,CSATRAGVGDEQFF,TGCAGTGCTACCAGAGCGGGAGTGGGAGATGAGCAGTTCTTC
TRBV5-5,NA,NA,TRBJ1-1,13,CASILAGSTEAFF,NA
TRBV5-6,NA,NA,TRBJ2-7,13,CASSPTNAYEQYF,TGTGCCAGCAGCCCCACGAATGCCTACGAGCAGTACTTC
TRBV12-3/TRBV12-4,TRBD1,few,TRBJ1-4,16,CASSFGTEATNEKLFF,TGTGCCAGCAGTTTCGGGACAGAAGCAACTAATGAAAAACTGTTTTTT
TRBV10-2,NA,few,TRBJ2-7,12,CASTDSDYEQYF,TGCGCCAGCACTGACAGTGACTACGAGCAGTACTTC
TRBV28,TRBD2,NA,TRBJ2-3,14,CASSRLAGVDTQYF,TGTGCCAGCAGTAGACTAGCGGGAGTTGATACGCAGTATTTT
TRBV12-3/TRBV12-4,NA,few,TRBJ2-7,14,CASSSHYPGDEQYF,TGTGCCAGCAGTTCCCACTACCCAGGGGACGAGCAGTACTTC